These 10 T cell receptor beta chains were all obtained from the same sample, sequenced in a study of OX40 agonist ivuxolimab in advanced cancers. The method was immunoSEQ multiplex PCR; TCRdb's version includes in-frame clones alone and lacks a portion of them. Of fewer than 40,000 clones in the sample, over 65% were seen once. The sample here was CD4+ or CD8+ T cells sorted from blood, taken in a trial of the OX40 agonist ivuxolimab. These receptors were taken from an adult with an advanced solid tumor such as melanoma, head and neck, liver or kidney cancer.

The chain is built from TRBV28 and TRBJ2-7; 7 nucleotides line up with TRBD2. J gave up 2 bases and V 6 bases, and 7 bases lay outside the gene matches. CDR1 and CDR2 (germline): MDHEN, SYDVKM. CDR3 length: 14 residues. In DNA form, the CDR3 reads TGTGCCAGCAGAGATTCGGGGGGTACCTACGAGCAGTACTTC. Its translation: CASRDSGGTYEQYF.

This clone was picked up one time. The V call is TRBV7-6, the J call TRBJ1-1, with TRBD1 identical over 8 bases. This CDR3 region has 15 residues. Losses at the gene ends were 4 bases for V and 0 bases for J; bases not matched to a gene: 4. CDR1 is SGHVS, CDR2 FNYEAQ, per germline. The CDR3 nucleotides read TGTGCCAGCAGCTCAACAGGGGGACTGAACACTGAAGCTTTCTTT. Encoded protein: CASSSTGGLNTEAFF.

The rearrangement links TRBV7-2 to TRBJ1-1; no clear D. V was pared by 5 bases and J by 11 bases, with 18 bases between. The CDR3 runs 13 residues. CDR1 SGHTA and CDR2 FQGNSA come from the germline V gene. The CDR3, as DNA: TGTGCCAGCAGCCGACTATTTGCAGGTGACGCTTTCTTT. Its protein is CASSRLFAGDAFF.

The chain uses TRBV2 and TRBJ2-1; D might be TRBD1 (6 bases). The CDR3 is 13 amino acids. Per germline, CDR1 SNHLY and CDR2 FYNNEI. V lost 7 bases and J lost 4, with 11 bases in between. The CDR3 loop reads CASIGTSYNEQFF. The CDR3 DNA is TGTGCCAGCATCGGGACATCATACAATGAGCAGTTCTTC.

The rearrangement uses TRBV28 and TRBJ2-7, with D unclear. V was cut by 5 bases and J by 5 bases, with 25 bases left in between. The CDR3 is made up of 17 amino acids. Germline V gene lookup returns CDR1 MDHEN and CDR2 SYDVKM. CDR3 amino acids: CASSTGMQRNIYHEQYF. In DNA form, the CDR3 reads TGTGCCAGCAGTACCGGAATGCAGCGAAACATCTACCACGAGCAGTACTTC.

This clone was seen only once. The gene calls are TRBV7-6 and TRBJ1-2; D is perhaps TRBD1 (5 bases). This CDR3 spans 15 amino acids. V was shortened by 0 bases and J by 4 bases, with 12 bases between the two germline ends. Germline V CDR1 and CDR2: SGHVS, FNYEAQ. The CDR3 loop is CASSLAGDAAYGYTF. The CDR3 DNA reads as TGTGCCAGCAGCTTAGCCGGGGACGCCGCCTATGGCTACACCTTC.

The chain carries TRBV7-8 and TRBJ1-1, with 9 bases lining up with TRBD1. The CDR3 covers 14 residues. The V segment lost 1 base and the J segment 3 bases; nucleotides outside the gene matches: 0. Looked up from germline, CDR1 is SGHVS and CDR2 is FQNEAQ. CDR3 in DNA: TGTGCCAGCAGCTTAGACAGGGGGCACACTGAAGCTTTCTTT. Translation: CASSLDRGHTEAFF. Supplemented by reference TRBV7-8 and TRBJ1-1, the full variable domain reads GAGVSQSPRYKVAKRGQDVALRCDPISGHVSLFWYQQALGQGPEFLTYFQNEAQLDKSGLPSDRFFAERPEGSVSTLKIQRTQQEDSAVYLCASSLDRGHTEAFFGQGTRLTVV.

The chain combines TRBV2 with TRBJ1-4; D ambiguous. The germline CDR1 and CDR2 sequences are SNHLY and FYNNEI. V was pared by 1 base and J by 8 bases, with 8 bases between. CDR3 size: 13 residues. CDR3 sequence reads: CASSEERKEKLFF. CDR3 coding DNA: TGTGCCAGCAGTGAAGAGAGGAAGGAAAAACTGTTTTTT.

The chain links TRBV28 to TRBJ1-4; D not certain. The CDR3 is made up of 11 amino acids. Trimming cost V 6 bases and J 4 bases, with 3 bases left between them. Germline CDR1 reads MDHEN; CDR2 reads SYDVKM. DNA of the CDR3: TGTGCCAGCAGCTATAATGAAAAACTGTTTTTT. This sequence encodes CASSYNEKLFF.

This rearrangement joins TRBV29-1 to TRBJ2-2; D remains unclear. The CDR3 has 15 amino acids. Trimming removed 6 bases at V and 0 bases at J, with 14 bases between. The germline CDR1 and CDR2 sequences are SQVTM and ANQGSEA. CDR3 residues: CSVGVAAPNTGELFF. CDR3 DNA: TGCAGCGTCGGCGTGGCAGCTCCGAACACCGGGGAGCTGTTTTTT.